The 22 T cell receptor beta chains below come from one sample, sequenced in a study of blood T cell repertoires in COVID-19. This table comes from immunoSEQ multiplex PCR, and its TCRdb copy is limited to in-frame clones, with some not included. The sample carries roughly 500,000 clones, about 91% recorded once. Sequencing used peripheral blood. The receptors were gathered from a man between 18 and 29 years old with COVID-19, enrolled during active disease.

This chain connects TRBV11-2 to TRBJ1-4, with TRBD1 matching 8 bases. V shed 5 bases and J 8 bases; nucleotides not matched to a gene: 10. This CDR3 contains 15 residues. Looked up from germline, CDR1 is SGHAT and CDR2 is FQNNGV. CDR3 region: CASSRTGRSKEKLFF. For the CDR3, the DNA is TGTGCCAGCAGCCGGACAGGGAGGTCAAAAGAAAAACTGTTTTTT.

This clone is a singleton in its sample. The genes are TRBV19 and TRBJ2-7; 7 bases map to TRBD2. This CDR3 spans 15 amino acids. The J segment lost 3 bases and the V segment lost 4 bases, leaving 9 bases of the junction unmatched. CDR1 is LNHDA and CDR2 is SQIVND in the germline V gene (reference sequence). The CDR3: CASSTAAGPYYEQYF. The DNA of the CDR3 is TGTGCCAGTAGTACGGCAGCGGGGCCGTACTACGAGCAGTACTTC.

This chain joins TRBV3-1 (or the pseudogene TRBV3-2) and TRBJ2-3, with D possibly TRBD1 on 6 matching bases. The CDR3 is made up of 15 amino acids. CDR1 and CDR2 (germline): LGHDT, YNNKEL (reference sequence). The germline V and J ends were trimmed by 5 bases and 0 bases, with 12 bases remaining between them. CDR3 in amino acids: CASSDGTRSTDTQYF. The CDR3, as DNA: TGTGCCAGCAGCGATGGGACACGCAGCACAGATACGCAGTATTTT.

This clone was observed a single time. The chain links TRBV19 to TRBJ2-2; D is perhaps TRBD2 (5 bases). V lost 5 bases and J 2 bases, leaving 12 bases between the germline ends. The germline V gene encodes CDR1 LNHDA and CDR2 SQIVND (reference sequence). The CDR3 runs 15 residues. The chain's CDR3 is CASSRWTDNTGELFF. In nucleotides, the CDR3 is TGTGCCAGTAGTCGATGGACTGATAACACCGGGGAGCTGTTTTTT.

The chain joins TRBV27 to TRBJ1-5; 8 nucleotides line up with TRBD1. J was trimmed by 0 bases and V by 5 bases; bases with no gene match: 6. The CDR3 spans 16 residues. CDR1 and CDR2 (germline): MNHEY, SMNVEV (reference sequence). CDR3 bases: TGTGCCAGCAGTCTCAGGGGGCAGGGTAGCAATCAGCCCCAGCATTTT. This encodes CASSLRGQGSNQPQHF.

V usage is TRBV5-1 and J usage is TRBJ2-1; perhaps TRBD2 as D (5 bases). Germline CDR1 and CDR2: SGHRS and YFSETQ. This CDR3 region has 13 residues. Deletions cut 0 bases from V and 12 bases from J, with 13 bases between. The CDR3 spells CASSLAGRAGQFF. In nucleotides, the CDR3 is TGCGCCAGCAGCTTGGCCGGGCGCGCGGGGCAGTTCTTC. The whole variable domain, filled in from reference TRBV5-1 and TRBJ2-1, reads KAGVTQTPRYLIKTRGQQVTLSCSPISGHRSVSWYQQTPGQGLQFLFEYFSETQRNKGNFPGRFSGRQFSNSRSEMNVSTLELGDSALYLCASSLAGRAGQFFGPGTRLTVL.

The chain couples TRBV5-5 to TRBJ1-6; TRBD1 is a possible D gene (6 bases). V was shortened by 2 bases and J by 5 bases, with 17 bases between the two germline ends. The germline CDR1 and CDR2 sequences are SGHKS and YYEKEE (reference sequence). The CDR3 loop spans 17 amino acids. CDR3 sequence: CASSFGQTQGNNSPLHF. CDR3 sequence (DNA): TGTGCCAGCAGCTTTGGACAGACCCAAGGGAATAATTCACCCCTCCACTTT.

The rearrangement uses TRBV29-1 and TRBJ2-1; D is possibly TRBD1 (6 bases). Trimming cost V 7 bases and J 4 bases, with 17 bases left between them. Germline lookup yields CDR1 SQVTM and CDR2 ANQGSEA. The CDR3 loop spans 14 amino acids. The CDR3 coding sequence is TGCAGCGGTAACAGGGCTCCCAGTTACAATGAGCAGTTCTTC. Protein sequence: CSGNRAPSYNEQFF.

V and J are TRBV7-9 and TRBJ2-3, with 10 bases matching TRBD2. This CDR3 comprises 15 residues. V dropped 8 bases and J dropped 4; count of bases not matched to a gene: 9. Germline V gene data show CDR1 as SEHNR and CDR2 as FQNEAQ (reference sequence). The DNA for the CDR3 is TGTGCCAGCCAGCTCCTAGCGGGGGATTCAGATACGCAGTATTTT. Its protein product is CASQLLAGDSDTQYF.

V usage is TRBV12-3 or TRBV12-4 and J usage is TRBJ2-3; D is uncertain. There are 12 residues in the CDR3. With 3 bases removed from V and 5 bases from J, the gap between germline ends came to 6 bases. The CDR3 region is CASSFPGDTQYF. The CDR3 DNA follows: TGTGCCAGCAGTTTTCCGGGAGATACGCAGTATTTT.

The chain has TRBV5-8 and TRBJ2-1, with D maybe TRBD1 (6 bases). The ends were cut back, 1 base at V and 2 bases at J, with 7 bases in the middle. The CDR3 consists of 14 residues. Germline-derived CDR1 and CDR2 are SGHTS and YDEGEE. CDR3 loop: CASSLQGTYNEQFF. The CDR3 DNA is TGTGCCAGCAGCTTGCAGGGGACCTACAATGAGCAGTTCTTC.

V usage is TRBV2 and J usage is TRBJ1-5; D unclear. V lost 3 bases and J lost 6, with 12 bases in between. The germline V gene has CDR1 SNHLY and CDR2 FYNNEI. The CDR3 totals 14 residues. The CDR3 protein is CASSDSNPRQPQHF. For the CDR3, the DNA is TGTGCCAGCAGTGATTCGAACCCGCGTCAGCCCCAGCATTTT.

The chain uses TRBV7-9 and TRBJ2-1, with TRBD2 identical over 7 bases. This CDR3 spans 14 amino acids. The germline gives CDR1 SEHNR, CDR2 FQNEAQ (reference sequence). V shed 5 bases and J 8 bases; nucleotides not matched to a gene: 9. CDR3 protein: CASSPRYTSDEQFF. In nucleotides, the CDR3 is TGTGCCAGCAGCCCCAGATACACTAGCGATGAGCAGTTCTTC.

This clone has only one observation. The chain is built from TRBV28 and TRBJ2-1; D unresolved. The germline V and J ends were trimmed by 10 bases and 4 bases, with 17 bases remaining between them. The CDR3 runs to 14 residues. CDR1 and CDR2 from the germline V gene are MDHEN and SYDVKM. The CDR3: CATQPPHRYNEQFF. The CDR3 coding sequence is TGTGCCACCCAGCCTCCCCACAGATACAATGAGCAGTTCTTC.

This clone was seen a few times. The gene calls are TRBV2 and TRBJ2-7; D is unresolved. The CDR3 totals 11 residues. Between the trimmed V and J ends, which lost 4 bases and 1 base, there was a span of 2 bases. CDR1 and CDR2 (germline): SNHLY, FYNNEI. CDR3 in amino acids: CASSASYEQYF. DNA of the CDR3: TGTGCCAGCAGTGCGTCCTACGAGCAGTACTTC.

The chain employs TRBV11-2 and TRBJ2-2, with 10 bases lining up with TRBD2. Trimming cost V 4 bases and J 10 bases; bases outside gene matches: 3. Germline CDR1 reads SGHAT; CDR2 reads FQNNGV. The CDR3 has 13 residues. Here the CDR3 reads CASSSGLAVELFF. The CDR3 DNA is TGTGCCAGCAGCTCCGGACTAGCGGTGGAGCTGTTTTTT.

The J gene is TRBJ2-2, the V gene TRBV5-1; 7 bases match TRBD1. This CDR3 is 16 amino acids long. V lost 3 bases and J lost 0; bases outside the gene matches: 5. Germline CDR1 is SGHRS and CDR2 is YFSETQ. CDR3 nucleotides: TGCGCCAGCAGCTCAGCGACAGGGACGAACACCGGGGAGCTGTTTTTT. Translation gives CASSSATGTNTGELFF.

The gene calls are TRBV6-2 or TRBV6-3 and TRBJ1-5; 8 nucleotides match TRBD1. The CDR3 spans 16 residues. CDR1 and CDR2 from the germline V gene are MNHEY and SVGEGT. Trimming removed 6 bases from V and 0 bases from J; junction bases left unmatched: 7. The chain's CDR3 is CASSHPDRVSNQPQHF. In DNA form, the CDR3 reads TGTGCCAGCAGCCACCCGGACAGGGTTAGCAATCAGCCCCAGCATTTT.

This chain connects TRBV3-1 (or the pseudogene TRBV3-2) to TRBJ2-5; D is perhaps TRBD2 (5 bases). The CDR3 sequence is 14 residues long. The germline V gene has CDR1 LGHDT and CDR2 YNNKEL (reference sequence). V lost 0 bases to trimming and J lost 6 bases, with 11 bases between them. The CDR3 DNA reads as TGTGCCAGCAGCCAAGATCGGGGTTTGAAGACCCAGTACTTC. Translation gives CASSQDRGLKTQYF.

The chain couples TRBV11-2 to TRBJ2-7, with 7 nucleotides matching TRBD2. Trimming cost V 0 bases and J 0 bases; bases outside gene matches: 11. This CDR3 has 18 residues. Germline loops: CDR1 SGHAT, CDR2 FQNNGV. CDR3 loop: CASSLEGGRRGSSYEQYF. CDR3 nucleotides: TGTGCCAGCAGCTTAGAAGGCGGGCGGCGGGGGAGCTCCTACGAGCAGTACTTC.

The chain combines TRBV11-3 with TRBJ1-1; TRBD1 aligns across 7 bases. J lost 7 bases, V lost 0 bases, and 2 bases had no gene match. There are 13 residues in the CDR3. CDR1 is SGHNT and CDR2 is YENEEA in the germline V gene. The DNA for the CDR3 is TGTGCCAGCAGCTTAGATTACAGGGGTGAAGCTTTCTTT. Its translation: CASSLDYRGEAFF.

The genes are TRBV3-1 (or the pseudogene TRBV3-2) and TRBJ2-5; 7 nucleotides line up with TRBD1. The V segment lost 9 bases and the J segment 5 bases; nucleotides outside the gene matches: 9. The germline gives CDR1 LGHDT, CDR2 YNNKEL (reference sequence). The length of the CDR3 is 13 residues. The CDR3 spells CASGQVGVETQYF. Written as DNA, the CDR3 is TGTGCCAGTGGACAGGTTGGGGTGGAGACCCAGTACTTC.